One sample yielded the 12 T cell receptor beta chains listed below, sequenced in a study of beta chain features in type 1 diabetes. The entirety of the isolated RNA underwent reverse transcription, so expressed TCRB transcripts were sequenced. Produced via immunoSEQ multiplex PCR; TCRdb's table is partial and in-frame only. This sample has about 930,000 clones, with 17% found just once. The sequenced sample consisted of naive CD4+ T cells from blood. These receptors came from a woman younger than 35 in good health.

There are a few counts of this clone. The chain is built from TRBV5-1 and TRBJ2-5; unclear D gene. The ends were cut back, 0 bases at V and 4 bases at J, with 13 bases in the middle. From germline, CDR1 is SGHRS and CDR2 YFSETQ. The CDR3 is 15 amino acids. CDR3 in amino acids: CASSLAGSTRETQYF. The CDR3 DNA reads as TGCGCCAGCAGCTTGGCCGGCTCGACACGAGAGACCCAGTACTTC.

This sequence joins TRBV7-9 and TRBJ2-3; 9 bases agree with TRBD2. Germline V CDR1 and CDR2: SEHNR, FQNEAQ (reference sequence). V shed 5 bases, J shed 3 bases, and the junction held 6 bases outside the gene matches. The CDR3 spans 15 residues. The CDR3 spells CASSPRSGRTDTQYF. The CDR3 DNA reads as TGTGCCAGCAGCCCTCGGAGCGGGAGGACAGATACGCAGTATTTT.

This clone has just a few counts. The chain uses TRBV19 and TRBJ1-5; 7 bases match TRBD1. Germline-derived CDR1 and CDR2 are LNHDA and SQIVND (reference sequence). CDR3 length equals 16 residues. Unmatched junction bases numbered 8, after V lost 6 bases and J lost 0 bases. CDR3 DNA: TGTGCCAGTAGACGAACAGGGGTGGGTAGCAATCAGCCCCAGCATTTT. Translated, it gives CASRRTGVGSNQPQHF.

A few counts support this clone. V gene TRBV5-1 combines with J gene TRBJ1-2, with 7 bases aligning to TRBD1. Unmatched junction bases numbered 7, after V lost 0 bases and J lost 8 bases. The CDR3 spans 14 residues. The germline gives CDR1 SGHRS, CDR2 YFSETQ. The CDR3 DNA follows: TGCGCCAGCAGCTTGGGACAGGGTAAGAACGGCTACACCTTC. This encodes CASSLGQGKNGYTF.

The gene calls are TRBV5-6 and TRBJ1-1; unclear D gene. CDR3 length equals 11 residues. V was cut by 6 bases and J by 1 base, with 4 bases left in between. Looked up from germline, CDR1 is SGHDT and CDR2 is YYEEEE. CDR3 region: CASTRNTEAFF. In DNA, the CDR3 is TGTGCCAGCACCCGGAACACTGAAGCTTTCTTT.

Concerning this clone itself: In the same sample, other DNA sequences code for this CDR3. V is TRBV19 and J is TRBJ1-5; D perhaps matches TRBD1 (5 bases). The CDR3 has 14 residues. The germline V and J ends were trimmed by 4 bases and 7 bases, with 14 bases remaining between them. Germline V gene sequence: CDR1 LNHDA, CDR2 SQIVND (reference sequence). DNA of the CDR3: TGTGCCAGTAGTACCCAACAGGTACAGCAGCCCCAGCATTTT. Translated: CASSTQQVQQPQHF.

This clone was picked up a small number of times. This chain's CDR3 is CASRTAGGQGNEQFF. CDR3 nucleotide sequence: TGTGCCAGCAGAACAGCGGGAGGTCAGGGCAATGAGCAGTTCTTC. The chain employs TRBV6-5 and TRBJ2-1, with 9 bases lining up with TRBD2. Germline V lookup: CDR1 MNHEY, CDR2 SVGAGI. V gave up 6 bases and J gave up 6 bases; unmatched junction bases: 9. This CDR3 region has 15 residues.

This clone has just a few counts. This chain uses TRBV5-1 with TRBJ2-2, with D perhaps TRBD1 (6 bases). Germline assignment: CDR1 SGHRS and CDR2 YFSETQ. Trimming removed 0 bases at V and 7 bases at J, with 16 bases between. The CDR3 totals 16 residues. The CDR3 reads CASSLEGTQTGGELFF. The CDR3 coding sequence is TGCGCCAGCAGCTTGGAAGGGACACAAACAGGCGGGGAGCTGTTTTTT.

This clone came up a few times. DNA for the CDR3: TGTGCCAGCAGCCTAACATTACAGGGTAATGAAAAACTGTTTTTT. Translating it yields CASSLTLQGNEKLFF. This chain links TRBV4-2 with TRBJ1-4; possible D gene TRBD1, 6 bases. Germline V gives CDR1 LGHNA, CDR2 YNFKEQ. The germline V and J ends were trimmed by 4 bases and 4 bases, with 13 bases remaining between them. The CDR3 runs 15 residues.

The chain carries TRBV12-2 and TRBJ2-7; the DNA was not used to check the table's D call, TRBD1. TRBV12-2 constitutes a pseudogene. CDR3 size: 10 residues. The CDR3 reads CHTGGYEQYF. The CDR3 bases are TGTCATACAGGGGGCTACGAGCAGTACTTC.

This clone was seen a few times. The chain carries TRBV19 and TRBJ2-2, with D maybe TRBD2 (5 bases). CDR3 size: 14 residues. Germline CDR1 and CDR2: LNHDA and SQIVND (reference sequence). V was shortened by 6 bases and J by 2 bases, with 10 bases between the two germline ends. The CDR3 loop is CASSPRTNTGELFF. DNA for the CDR3: TGTGCCAGTAGCCCAAGGACTAACACCGGGGAGCTGTTTTTT.

The chain is built from TRBV27 and TRBJ2-2, with D tentatively TRBD1 or TRBD2 (5 bases each). The CDR3 loop spans 14 amino acids. V was shortened by 0 bases and J by 5 bases, with 7 bases between the two germline ends. Germline lookup yields CDR1 MNHEY and CDR2 SMNVEV (reference sequence). The CDR3 loop is CASSLSWGTGELFF. The DNA of the CDR3 is TGTGCCAGCAGTTTATCGTGGGGGACCGGGGAGCTGTTTTTT.